The 21 T cell receptor beta chains presented below share a single source sample, sequenced in a study of T cells in Graves' hyperthyroidism and ophthalmopathy. The TCR beta CDR3 regions underwent amplification using RNA transcripts as the source. The study used the HTBI primer set for a first-round RT-PCR of the TCR CDR3. TCRdb analysed the multiplex PCR reads with MiXCR anew, one entry per CDR3 protein. The sample holds about 520,000 distinct CDR3 sequences, roughly 20% seen once. Sample: blood. These receptors all stem from a man between 18 and 35 years old with Graves' hyperthyroidism.

As for this clonotype: This could be a read error, since a much larger clone is one nucleotide away. A read error is likely, as this CDR3 ends without the conserved phenylalanine or tryptophan. This chain connects TRBV11-1 to TRBJ2-2; no clear D. Trimming left V 6 bases short and J 3 bases short, with 11 bases between. This CDR3 contains 14 residues. Germline V lookup: CDR1 SGHAT, CDR2 FQDESV (reference sequence). The CDR3 DNA is TGTGCCAGCAGGATGGCCAAGCACACCGGGGAGCTGTTTGTT. Amino acid sequence: CASRMAKHTGELFV.

Ten or more counts support this clonotype. CDR3 sequence: CASSPFQGFQDEQYF. The CDR3 DNA reads as TGTGCCAGCAGTCCGTTCCAGGGATTCCAGGACGAGCAGTACTTC. The J gene is TRBJ2-7, the V gene TRBV27, with TRBD1 as a possible D gene (5 bases). The CDR3 is 15 residues long. The germline CDR1 and CDR2 sequences are MNHEY and SMNVEV (reference sequence). The germline V and J ends were trimmed by 5 bases and 5 bases, with 19 bases remaining between them.

A remark on this clonotype: One base away lies a much larger clone, so this may be a sequencing read error. This chain links TRBV2 with TRBJ2-7; a weak D match, TRBD1 (6 bases). CDR3 length: 15 residues. Germline values: CDR1 SNHLY, CDR2 FYNNEI. DNA of the CDR3: TGTGCCAGCAGCCCCTCGACAGGAAACTCCTACGAGCAGTGCTTC. Translated, it gives CASSPSTGNSYEQCF.

This clonotype was observed a handful of times. The V call is TRBV19, the J call TRBJ1-6, with D unclear. CDR3 length: 14 amino acids. Germline V CDR1 and CDR2: LNHDA, SQIVND (reference sequence). The ends were cut back, 3 bases at V and 11 bases at J, with 14 bases in the middle. In DNA, the CDR3 is TGTGCCAGTAGTATCCGCGGGGTATGGGCACCCCTCCACTTT. Encoded protein: CASSIRGVWAPLHF.

Many counts were recorded for this clonotype. The chain combines TRBV2 with TRBJ2-7; D is tentatively TRBD1 or TRBD2 (5 bases each). The V gene lost 4 bases and the J gene lost 2 bases, with 15 bases spanning the gap. Germline CDR1 SNHLY, CDR2 FYNNEI. The CDR3 runs to 15 residues. The CDR3, as DNA: TGTGCCAGCAGTGCCCAAGGGGACCCGACCTACGAGCAGTACTTC. Translation gives CASSAQGDPTYEQYF.

This clonotype was recorded a few times. The chain carries TRBV12-5 and TRBJ2-5; no firm D call. CDR1 and CDR2 from the germline V gene are LGHNT and FRNRAP. The CDR3 consists of 13 residues. The V end was cut by 3 bases, the J end by 3 bases, with 8 bases between. This CDR3 reads CASGFSGEETQYF. As DNA, the CDR3 is TGTGCTAGTGGTTTCTCTGGGGAAGAGACCCAGTACTTC.

This clonotype was counted many times. In DNA, the CDR3 is TGTGCCAGCAGAATCTCAGGGGTCGGAAACACCATATATTTT. Amino acids: CASRISGVGNTIYF. The chain employs TRBV6-5 and TRBJ1-3; tentatively, D is TRBD1 (6 bases). The CDR3 contains 14 residues. The germline V and J ends were trimmed by 6 bases and 4 bases, with 13 bases remaining between them. Germline CDR1 reads MNHEY; CDR2 reads SVGAGI.

The gene calls are TRBV19 and TRBJ1-5; 7 nucleotides agree with TRBD1. V shed 7 bases and J 3 bases; nucleotides not matched to a gene: 3. Per the germline V gene, CDR1 is LNHDA and CDR2 is SQIVND (reference sequence). This CDR3 region has 13 residues. CDR3 in amino acids: CASTRGANQPQHF. The CDR3, as DNA: TGTGCCAGTACCAGGGGGGCCAATCAGCCCCAGCATTTT.

Many counts were recorded for this clonotype. J is TRBJ2-7 and V is TRBV28; either TRBD1 or TRBD2 may fit D (5 bases each). The germline V gene has CDR1 MDHEN and CDR2 SYDVKM. V was shortened by 4 bases and J by 0 bases, with 13 bases between the two germline ends. This CDR3 has 15 residues. The CDR3 bases are TGTGCCAGCAGTTCTGGGGACGGAAGCTCCTACGAGCAGTACTTC. Protein sequence: CASSSGDGSSYEQYF. Together with reference TRBV28 and TRBJ2-7, the CDR3 gives the full variable domain: DVKVTQSSRYLVKRTGEKVFLECVQDMDHENMFWYRQDPGLGLRLIYFSYDVKMKEKGDIPEGYSVSREKKERFSLILESASTNQTSMYLCASSSGDGSSYEQYFGPGTRLTVT.

As concerns this clonotype: A read error may be the cause here, since a much bigger clone is one base away. The rearrangement joins TRBV6-5 to TRBJ2-7, with 8 bases lining up with TRBD1. The CDR3 is 14 amino acids. Germline lookup yields CDR1 MNHEY and CDR2 SVGAGI. With V trimmed by 2 bases and J by 5 bases, 5 bases remained unmatched. The CDR3 nucleotides are TGTGCCAGCAGTTACGCGGTCAGGGGGCACGAGCAGTACTTC. Translating gives CASSYAVRGHEQYF.

Of note for this clonotype: This may stem from a read error, because a much larger clone lies one nucleotide away. This sequence joins TRBV19 and TRBJ1-1, with a possible D match to TRBD1 (5 bases). This CDR3 has 13 residues. Trimming left V 4 bases short and J 6 bases short, with 12 bases between. Germline V gene sequence: CDR1 LNHDA, CDR2 SQIVND (reference sequence). The CDR3 loop reads CASSSGGLSEAFF. The CDR3 nucleotides read TGTGCCAGTAGTAGCGGGGGATTGTCTGAAGCTTTCTTT. Filled out from reference TRBV19 and TRBJ1-1, the complete variable domain reads DGGITQSPKYLFRKEGQNVTLSCEQNLNHDAMYWYRQDPGQGLRLIYYSQIVNDFQKGDIAEGYSVSREKKESFPLTVTSAQKNPTAFYLCASSSGGLSEAFFGQGTRLTVV.

This clonotype was counted ten times or more. V usage is TRBV6-5 and J usage is TRBJ2-7; maybe TRBD1 (5 bases). Germline CDR1 is MNHEY and CDR2 is SVGAGI. The CDR3 extends over 14 amino acids. Trimming shortened V by 0 bases and J by 3 bases, and 9 bases separated the two germline ends. The CDR3 protein is CASSYSDRVYEQYF. The DNA of the CDR3 is TGTGCCAGCAGTTACTCCGACAGAGTCTACGAGCAGTACTTC.

This clonotype came up many times. The chain joins TRBV6-1 to TRBJ1-2; D not resolved. Germline CDR1 reads MNHNS; CDR2 reads SASEGT. The length of the CDR3 is 13 residues. The V and J ends lost 3 bases and 3 bases respectively, with 8 bases between them. The CDR3 sequence: CASSDIWDYGYTF. The CDR3 coding sequence is TGTGCCAGCAGTGACATTTGGGACTATGGCTACACCTTC.

The CDR3 sequence: CASSRLYQFAGQGDTGELFF. The CDR3 region has the DNA TGTGCCAGCAGTCGACTTTACCAATTTGCGGGACAGGGGGACACCGGGGAGCTGTTTTTT. The rearrangement uses TRBV25-1 and TRBJ2-2, with 11 nucleotides matching TRBD1. The V gene's germline CDR1 is MGHDK and CDR2 SYGVNS. The CDR3 is 20 amino acids. The V and J ends lost 5 bases and 3 bases, in that order; junction bases with no gene match: 17.

This clonotype appeared once. V usage is TRBV19 and J usage is TRBJ2-5, with 7 bases fitting TRBD1. Trimming at V came to 5 bases and at J to 5 bases, leaving 11 bases not matched to a gene. The CDR3 is 15 residues long. Germline V gene sequence: CDR1 LNHDA, CDR2 SQIVND (reference sequence). CDR3 region: CASSPTSTGSETQYF. Written as DNA, the CDR3 is TGTGCCAGTAGTCCCACCTCGACAGGGTCGGAGACCCAGTACTTC.

This clonotype has at least ten counts. The V and J genes are TRBV7-9 and TRBJ2-7, with D unclear. The V gene's germline CDR1 is SEHNR and CDR2 FQNEAQ (reference sequence). CDR3 length: 13 amino acids. Trimming took off 3 bases at V and 3 bases at J, with 9 bases between the two ends. The CDR3 loop is CASSLVAFYEQYF. As DNA, the CDR3 is TGTGCCAGCAGCTTGGTTGCTTTCTACGAGCAGTACTTC. The variable domain in full, completed from reference TRBV7-9 and TRBJ2-7, reads DTGVSQNPRHKITKRGQNVTFRCDPISEHNRLYWYRQTLGQGPEFLTYFQNEAQLEKSRLLSDRFSAERPKGSFSTLEIQRTEQGDSAMYLCASSLVAFYEQYFGPGTRLTVT.

The rearrangement uses TRBV6-5 and TRBJ2-2, with D uncertain. This CDR3 region has 15 residues. Trimming shortened V by 0 bases and J by 1 base, and 6 bases separated the two germline ends. Germline V CDR1 and CDR2: MNHEY, SVGAGI. The CDR3 region has the DNA TGTGCCAGCAGTTACTCAAGGGAGAACACCGGGGAGCTGTTTTTT. Encoded protein: CASSYSRENTGELFF.

This clonotype appeared many times. The J gene is TRBJ2-6, the V gene TRBV11-2; weak D call: TRBD1 (6 bases). The V end was cut by 4 bases, the J end by 0 bases, with 16 bases between. This CDR3 is built from 18 residues. The V gene's germline CDR1 is SGHAT and CDR2 FQNNGV. CDR3 in DNA: TGTGCCAGCAGCTCGACAGGACTTCGCCTCTCTGGGGCCAACGTCCTGACTTTC. Its protein product is CASSSTGLRLSGANVLTF. The complete variable domain, with remaining parts taken from reference TRBV11-2 and TRBJ2-6, reads EAGVAQSPRYKIIEKRQSVAFWCNPISGHATLYWYQQILGQGPKLLIQFQNNGVVDDSQLPKDRFSAERLKGVDSTLKIQPAKLEDSAVYLCASSSTGLRLSGANVLTFGAGSRLTVL.

There are many counts of this clonotype. The V call is TRBV28, the J call TRBJ1-5; 7 nucleotides align to TRBD1. V was clipped by 6 bases and J by 1 base; unmatched bases: 12. Germline CDR1 reads MDHEN; CDR2 reads SYDVKM. The CDR3 length is 17 residues. CDR3 nucleotides: TGTGCCAGCAGCCCCGCCCAGACAGGGTTGAGCAATCAGCCCCAGCATTTT. This sequence encodes CASSPAQTGLSNQPQHF.

This clonotype appeared many times. An end of the junction differs from the germline gene, which may be a read error. The chain joins TRBV11-2 to TRBJ2-2; TRBD1 matches at 7 bases. The CDR3 runs to 15 residues. CDR1 and CDR2 from the germline V gene are SGHAT and FQNNGV. CDR3 sequence (DNA): TGTGCCGGCAGCCCGAAGGGGGCGCGTACCGGGGAGCTGTTTTTT. Translating it yields CAGSPKGARTGELFF.

This clonotype has more than one count but fewer than ten. The chain has TRBV20-1 and TRBJ1-6, with 9 bases aligning to TRBD1. V lost 0 bases to trimming and J lost 7 bases; unmatched junction nucleotides: 4. The CDR3 length is 15 residues. The V gene's germline CDR1 is DFQATT and CDR2 SNEGSKA (reference sequence). CDR3 DNA: TGCAGTGCTAGAGATCTTACAGGGGGCAATTCACCCCTCCACTTT. It specifies CSARDLTGGNSPLHF.